Listed below are T cell receptor beta chains from one sample, sequenced in a study of T cell repertoires in cytomegalovirus infection. TCRdb reprocessed the reads with MiXCR, giving one entry per CDR3 protein. The repertoire includes fewer than 550,000 distinct CDR3 sequences, 31% of them detected once, and 12% to 15% sits in the top ten. Sequences were obtained from PBMCs. These receptors were obtained from a human donor in good health (CMV status not recorded). Some clones in this sample may be carry-over from other donors' samples. Both conserved end residues are part of each CDR3. Fields, in order: J gene, D gene, V gene, clone size, CDR3 protein, CDR3 DNA. D genes are given only for firm matches. Size tells how often a clone was seen (once, few, many) or the class of an expanded clone, and some rows leave it out.

TRBJ2-6 | - | TRBV7-6 | many | CASSSALAGANVLTF | TGTGCCAGCAGCTCTGCGCTGGCTGGGGCCAACGTCCTGACTTTC
TRBJ1-1 | - | TRBV29-1 | - | CSVPGVGGNTEAFF | TGCAGCGTTCCCGGGGTTGGGGGGAACACTGAAGCTTTCTTT
TRBJ1-2 | TRBD1 | TRBV6-1 | - | CASSDPGTGMDYGYTF | TGTGCCAGCAGTGATCCTGGGACAGGGATGGACTATGGCTACACCTTC
TRBJ2-3 | - | TRBV25-1 | few | CASSHWERDTQYF | TGTGCCAGCAGTCACTGGGAGCGGGATACGCAGTATTTT
TRBJ1-5 | TRBD1 | TRBV19 | many | CASRTGPNQPQHF | TGTGCCAGTAGGACAGGGCCTAATCAGCCCCAGCATTTT
TRBJ1-2 | - | TRBV7-2 | - | CASSLRTVSYGDTF | TGTGCCAGCAGCTTACGGACAGTTAGTTATGGCGACACCTTT
TRBJ2-3 | TRBD2 | TRBV9 | - | CASTSGASTDTQYF | TGTGCCAGCACTAGCGGGGCTAGCACAGATACGCAGTATTTT
TRBJ2-1 | TRBD2 | TRBV12-3/TRBV12-4 | - | CASMVGAGGPWNEQFF | TGTGCCAGCATGGTAGGAGCGGGGGGGCCGTGGAATGAGCAGTTCTTC
TRBJ2-1 | - | TRBV9 | few | CASSGTQGGLANEQFF | TGTGCCAGCAGCGGGACCCAGGGAGGTCTGGCGAATGAGCAGTTCTTC
TRBJ1-2 | - | TRBV7-8 | few | CASSPQGASYGYTF | TGTGCCAGCAGCCCGCAGGGAGCGTCCTATGGCTACACCTTC
TRBJ2-7 | TRBD1 | TRBV6-5 | few | CASSYPGQGDEQYF | TGTGCCAGCAGTTATCCCGGACAGGGTGACGAGCAGTACTTC
TRBJ1-6 | - | TRBV12-3/TRBV12-4 | few | CASSYLLGIDSPLHF | TGTGCCAGCAGTTACCTTTTAGGGATAGATTCACCCCTCCACTTT
TRBJ2-7 | TRBD1 | TRBV5-8 | - | CASSVTGTGYREQYF | TGTGCCAGCAGCGTAACCGGGACAGGGTACAGGGAGCAGTACTTC
TRBJ1-1 | - | TRBV7-3 | many | CASSLGSGTEAFF | TGTGCCAGCAGCTTAGGGTCGGGCACTGAAGCTTTCTTT
TRBJ1-3 | - | TRBV27 | - | CASSPDARSGNTIYF | TGTGCCAGCAGTCCAGACGCCCGCTCTGGAAACACCATATATTTT
TRBJ1-3 | - | TRBV7-9 | few | CASSVRGSGNTIYF | TGTGCCAGCAGCGTACGAGGCTCTGGAAACACCATATATTTT
TRBJ1-1 | TRBD1 | TRBV11-2 | - | CASSLQGASEAFF | TGTGCCAGCAGCTTACAGGGGGCGTCCGAAGCTTTCTTT
TRBJ2-1 | TRBD2 | TRBV7-9 | - | CASSLAQTSGLNKEQFF | TGTGCCAGCAGCTTAGCTCAAACTAGCGGGCTTAACAAGGAGCAGTTCTTC
TRBJ2-5 | - | TRBV6-5 | - | CASSYEGVGETQYF | TGTGCCAGCAGTTACGAAGGGGTGGGCGAGACCCAGTACTTC
TRBJ2-3 | - | TRBV6-5 | few | CASSYGGLSTDTQYF | TGTGCCAGCAGTTACGGTGGGCTCTCCACAGATACGCAGTATTTT
TRBJ2-3 | - | TRBV15 | few | CATSNHKLSTDTQYF | TGTGCCACCAGTAACCACAAGCTTAGCACAGATACGCAGTATTTT
TRBJ2-5 | - | TRBV7-3 | few | CASSRSGFGETQYF | TGTGCCAGCAGCCGTAGCGGTTTTGGAGAGACCCAGTACTTC
TRBJ1-1 | - | TRBV19 | - | CASSITGRPNMNTEAFF | TGTGCCAGTAGTATAACAGGCAGACCGAACATGAACACTGAAGCTTTCTTT
TRBJ2-3 | - | TRBV7-9 | - | CASSRGERDTQYF | TGTGCCAGCAGCAGGGGGGAAAGGGATACGCAGTATTTT
TRBJ2-7 | TRBD1 | TRBV5-4 | few | CASSWAGTGAYEQYF | TGTGCCAGCAGCTGGGCCGGGACAGGGGCCTACGAGCAGTACTTC
TRBJ1-3 | - | TRBV20-1 | once | CSARASGSSGNTIYF | TGCAGTGCTAGAGCTTCGGGGAGCTCTGGAAACACCATATATTTT
TRBJ1-6 | - | TRBV27 | - | CASSPESGVGAGPLHF | TGTGCCAGCAGTCCGGAATCAGGGGTGGGGGCAGGGCCCCTCCACTTT
TRBJ1-4 | TRBD1 | TRBV7-9 | many | CASSSEGAKEKLFF | TGTGCCAGCAGCTCGGAGGGGGCTAAGGAAAAACTGTTTTTT
TRBJ1-5 | - | TRBV7-8 | many | CASSLAAGFNQPQHF | TGTGCCAGCAGCTTAGCGGCAGGGTTCAATCAGCCCCAGCATTTT
TRBJ2-5 | TRBD1 | TRBV12-3/TRBV12-4 | many | CASSPLLLQGTTQYF | TGTGCCAGCAGCCCGCTCCTCTTACAGGGGACGACCCAGTACTTC
TRBJ1-1 | TRBD1 | TRBV4-1 | - | CASSHPGQGWTEAFF | TGCGCCAGCAGCCACCCGGGACAGGGATGGACTGAAGCTTTCTTT
TRBJ1-2 | - | TRBV6-6 | - | CASSGAKDDGYTF | TGTGCCAGCAGTGGGGCGAAGGACGATGGCTACACCTTC
TRBJ2-1 | - | TRBV7-2 | many | CASSPNRGYEQFF | TGTGCCAGCAGCCCGAACCGGGGCTATGAGCAGTTCTTC
TRBJ1-3 | - | TRBV7-2 | many | CASSGGTLSSGNTIYF | TGTGCCAGCAGCGGGGGGACACTCAGCTCTGGAAACACCATATATTTT
TRBJ2-6 | TRBD2 | TRBV7-9 | many | CASSLALGRADSGANVLTF | TGTGCCAGCAGCTTAGCCCTGGGGAGGGCCGACTCTGGGGCCAACGTCCTGACTTTC
TRBJ1-1 | TRBD1 | TRBV12-5 | - | CASGLTKTGDAGENTEAFF | TGTGCTAGTGGTTTGACCAAGACAGGGGACGCGGGAGAGAACACTGAAGCTTTCTTT
TRBJ1-1 | - | TRBV19 | few | CASSARESSEAFF | TGTGCCAGTAGTGCCCGGGAGTCTTCTGAAGCTTTCTTT
TRBJ1-1 | - | TRBV12-3/TRBV12-4 | few | CASRGQITEAFF | TGTGCCAGCAGGGGCCAGATCACTGAAGCTTTCTTT
TRBJ1-3 | - | TRBV19 | - | CASTANRAISGNTIYF | TGTGCCAGTACAGCGAACCGGGCTATCTCTGGAAACACCATATATTTT
TRBJ1-5 | - | TRBV28 | few | CASRRGQLSNQPQHF | TGTGCCAGCAGAAGAGGACAGTTGAGCAATCAGCCCCAGCATTTT
TRBJ1-3 | - | TRBV11-2 | once | CASRDTGNSGNTLSF | TGTGCCAGCAGAGATACAGGGAACTCTGGAAACACCCTCTCTTTT
TRBJ2-7 | - | TRBV19 | few | CASSMPGVYEQYF | TGTGCCAGTAGTATGCCAGGGGTGTACGAGCAGTACTTC
TRBJ2-2 | - | TRBV15 | - | CATSRVGTGGGELFF | TGTGCCACCAGCAGAGTGGGAACCGGGGGCGGGGAGCTGTTTTTT
TRBJ2-5 | TRBD2 | TRBV6-1 | few | CASSDSGVQETQYF | TGTGCCAGCAGTGATAGCGGGGTGCAAGAGACCCAGTACTTC
TRBJ1-5 | - | TRBV19 | few | CASSSGFPGNQPQHF | -
TRBJ1-3 | - | TRBV30 | - | CAWSLGSYGNTIYF | TGTGCCTGGAGTTTGGGCAGTTACGGAAACACCATATATTTT
TRBJ2-5 | - | TRBV6-1 | many | CASSIRSQETQYF | TGTGCCAGCAGCATTAGGTCCCAAGAGACCCAGTACTTC
TRBJ2-7 | TRBD2 | TRBV7-2 | many | CASSLTSGGEQYF | TGTGCCAGCAGCTTGACTAGCGGGGGCGAGCAGTACTTC
TRBJ2-1 | - | TRBV5-4 | - | CASSLMINEQFF | TGTGCCAGCAGCTTGATGATCAATGAGCAGTTCTTC
TRBJ2-5 | TRBD2 | TRBV7-2 | many | CASSFTLAGPSGGTQYF | TGTGCCAGCAGCTTCACGCTAGCGGGGCCCTCCGGGGGGACCCAGTACTTC